This TCR beta chain was captured in a study of blood T cell repertoires in COVID-19. For the study at large: The origin of the acute and convalescent COVID-19 samples was the United States, Italy and Spain. The analysed material was cDNA or gDNA that came from T cells, B-cell-depleted T cells, or PBMCs.

This clone has only a few counts. Germline V gives CDR1 KGHSH, CDR2 LQKENI. V trimming: 5 bases; J trimming: 0 bases; junction bases outside the gene matches: 15. The CDR3 totals 19 residues. In the authors' workflow: Scientists estimated how many nucleated cells there were by amplifying reference gene primers. This table comes from immunoSEQ multiplex PCR, and its TCRdb copy is limited to in-frame clones, with some not included. The D gene and trimming were derived from the DNA, and the V and J assignments and clone size from that table. Found here are approximately 52,000 clones, 80% to 90% of them singletons; the top ten hold about 1.2%.

Sequencing used peripheral blood. V and J are TRBV18 and TRBJ1-4, with TRBD1 matching 7 bases. The TCR originated in a man in his fifties or sixties with acute or convalescent COVID-19. The CDR3: CASSSTLPDRVTTNEKLFF. Here the CDR3 DNA reads TGTGCCAGCTCATCCACCCTCCCCGACAGGGTCACAACTAATGAAAAACTGTTTTTT. The whole variable domain, remainder taken from reference TRBV18 and TRBJ1-4, is NAGVMQNPRHLVRRRGQEARLRCSPMKGHSHVYWYRQLPEEGLKFMVYLQKENIIDESGMPKERFSAEFPKEGPSILRIQQVVRGDSAAYFCASSSTLPDRVTTNEKLFFGSGTQLSVL.